This T cell receptor (beta chain) was recorded in a study of T cells in Graves' hyperthyroidism and ophthalmopathy. This clonotype was counted once. Germline V lookup: CDR1 DFQATT, CDR2 SNEGSKA (reference sequence). CDR3 length equals 15 residues. V lost 0 bases to trimming and J lost 1 base, with 12 bases between them. RNA transcripts served as the template for amplifying TCR beta CDR3 regions. Carried out on the TCR CDR3, a first-round RT-PCR used the HTBI primer set. Via MiXCR, TCRdb re-called the multiplex PCR reads, giving one row per CDR3 protein. The sample yields roughly 530,000 distinct CDR3 sequences, more than 15% seen once.

Sequenced: blood. V is TRBV20-1 and J is TRBJ1-1, with D perhaps TRBD1 (5 bases). This clonotype originated in a woman aged 18-29 years with Graves' ophthalmopathy. In DNA form, the CDR3 reads TGCAGTGCTAGAGATCATCGGGGGTGGAACACTGAAGCTTTCTTT. It yields the protein CSARDHRGWNTEAFF.